The T cell receptor (beta chain) described here comes from a study of T cell repertoires in cytomegalovirus infection. Background on the study: An indication of both CMV infection and matching HLA type came from public TCR beta signatures. Broader study findings: Within the response measured ex vivo, HLA-C-restricted CMV-specific TCR beta clonotypes were dominant.

This CDR3 comprises 13 residues. Looked up from germline, CDR1 is SGHDT and CDR2 is YYEEEE. V gave up 4 bases and J gave up 2 bases, with 10 bases separating them. This clonotype was picked up many times. The antigen is not known. TCRdb processed the reads anew with MiXCR; each CDR3 protein has one entry. Among 200,000 to 300,000 distinct CDR3 sequences, under 8.5% were seen once, and the ten largest hold 6.5%. Sequenced: PBMCs. The chain has TRBV5-6 and TRBJ2-7, with D possibly TRBD2 on 5 matching bases. The receptor was derived from a human donor in good health (CMV status not recorded). Some clones in this sample may be carry-over from other donors' samples. The CDR3 spells CASSLERTYEQYF. The CDR3 bases are TGTGCCAGCAGCCTCGAGCGGACCTACGAGCAGTACTTC.